This paragraph reports one T cell receptor beta chain. The data stem from a study of blood T cell repertoires in COVID-19. Across the study: Sources were T cells, B-cell-depleted T cells, or PBMCs; the material itself was cDNA or gDNA.

CDR1 and CDR2 (germline): LNHDA, SQIVND (reference sequence). Trimming removed 9 bases from V and 4 bases from J; junction bases left unmatched: 5. The CDR3 spans 13 residues. Libraries were prepared by immunoSEQ multiplex PCR; TCRdb keeps only in-frame clonotypes and omits some of them. The sample consists of roughly 160,000 clones, approximately 82% of them appearing once. Source material: peripheral blood. This rearrangement joins TRBV19 to TRBJ1-3, with 8 positions matching TRBD1. This TCR came from a woman aged 70 to 79 who had recovered from COVID-19. CDR3 nucleotides: TGTGCCAGCGCGACAGGGGCAGGAAACACCATATATTTT. Its protein product is CASATGAGNTIYF.